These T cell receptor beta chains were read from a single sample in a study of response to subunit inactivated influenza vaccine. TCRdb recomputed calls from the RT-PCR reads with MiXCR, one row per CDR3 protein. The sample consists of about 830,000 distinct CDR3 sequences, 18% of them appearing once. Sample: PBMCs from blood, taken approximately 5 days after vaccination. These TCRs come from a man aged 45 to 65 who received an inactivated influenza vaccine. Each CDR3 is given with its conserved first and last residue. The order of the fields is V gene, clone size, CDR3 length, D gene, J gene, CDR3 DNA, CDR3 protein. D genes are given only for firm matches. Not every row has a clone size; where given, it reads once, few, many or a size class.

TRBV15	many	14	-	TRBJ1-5	TGTGCCACCAGCAGAGATATCGTCGGCCAGCCCCAGCATTTT	CATSRDIVGQPQHF
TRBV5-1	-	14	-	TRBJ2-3	TGCGCCAGCAGCTTGGCGACGGCCACAGATACGCAGTATTTT	CASSLATATDTQYF
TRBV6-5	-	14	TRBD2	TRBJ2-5	TGTGCCAGCAGTTACTGGCGGGGGGGAGAGACCCAGTACTTC	CASSYWRGGETQYF
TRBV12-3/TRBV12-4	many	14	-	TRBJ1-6	TGTGCCAGCAGTTTGTCGGGGAATAATTCACCCCTCCACTTT	CASSLSGNNSPLHF
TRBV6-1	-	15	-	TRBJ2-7	TGTGCCAGCAGAAACGGCGGACTCCCGGTCTACGAGCAGTACTTC	CASRNGGLPVYEQYF
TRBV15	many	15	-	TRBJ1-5	TGTGCCACCAGCAGAGAAGGAACATTCAATCAGCCCCAGCATTTT	CATSREGTFNQPQHF
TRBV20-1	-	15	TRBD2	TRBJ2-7	TGCAGTGCTAGTCCCGGACTAGCGGGAGCGTACGAGCAGTACTTC	CSASPGLAGAYEQYF
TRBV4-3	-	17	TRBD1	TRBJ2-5	TGCGCCAGCAGCCAGTCGTGGACAGGTCTTAGAGAAGAGACCCAGTACTTC	CASSQSWTGLREETQYF
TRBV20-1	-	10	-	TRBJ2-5	TGCAGTGCTATATTTGAGACCCAGTACTTC	CSAIFETQYF
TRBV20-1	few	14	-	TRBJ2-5	TGCAGTGCTAGTAATCGGACTATCCAAGAGACCCAGTACTTC	CSASNRTIQETQYF
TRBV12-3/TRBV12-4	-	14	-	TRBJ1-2	TGTGCCAGCAGTTTAGGTATCAGGGAAAATGGCTACACCTTC	CASSLGIRENGYTF
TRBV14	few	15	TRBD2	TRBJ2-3	TGTGCCAGCGCAGGGCTAGCGGGCGGCACAGATACGCAGTATTTT	CASAGLAGGTDTQYF
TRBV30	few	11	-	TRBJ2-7	TGTGCCTGGAGTCAGCTCTACGAGCAGTACTTC	CAWSQLYEQYF
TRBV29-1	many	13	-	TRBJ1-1	TGCAGCGTTGTCGAACAGCCGAACACTGAAGCTTTCTTT	CSVVEQPNTEAFF
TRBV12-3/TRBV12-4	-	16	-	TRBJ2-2	TGTGCCAGCAGACCTAGGGGGAGGGGAGACACCGGGGAGCTGTTTTTT	CASRPRGRGDTGELFF
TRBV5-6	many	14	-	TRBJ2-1	TGTGCCAGCAGCTTGAGCTATGCTCGCAATGAGCAGTTCTTC	CASSLSYARNEQFF
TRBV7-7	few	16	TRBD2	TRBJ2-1	TGTGCCAGCAGCGCGACTAGCGGGGTTACCTACAATGAGCAGTTCTTC	CASSATSGVTYNEQFF
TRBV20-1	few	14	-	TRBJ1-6	TGCAGTGCCAGGGACGGTTCGGCGGTTTCACCCCTCCACTTT	CSARDGSAVSPLHF
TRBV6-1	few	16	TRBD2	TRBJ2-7	TGTGCCAGCAGTCCCCTGACTAGCGGGGGGGCGTGGGAGCAGTACTTC	CASSPLTSGGAWEQYF
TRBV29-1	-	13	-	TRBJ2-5	TGCAGCGTTGGGGGGCGAGCCTTGGAGACCCAGTACTTC	CSVGGRALETQYF
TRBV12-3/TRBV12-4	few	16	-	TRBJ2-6	TGTGCCAGCAGCCCGAATGTAGGGACTGGGGCCAACGTCCTGACTTTC	CASSPNVGTGANVLTF
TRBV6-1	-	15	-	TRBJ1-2	TGTGCCAGCACCCCCTCGGGGCAGGAGTACTATGGCTACACCTTC	CASTPSGQEYYGYTF
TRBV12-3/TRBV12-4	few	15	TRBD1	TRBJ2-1	TGTGCCAGCAGTTTTTCCAGGGGGCTTAACAATGAGCAGTTCTTC	CASSFSRGLNNEQFF
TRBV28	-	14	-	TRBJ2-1	TGTGCCAGCAAGGGGGGTGGGTCCTACAATGAGCAGTTCTTC	CASKGGGSYNEQFF
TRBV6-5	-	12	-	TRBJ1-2	TGTGCCAGCAGTACGCAGGGTAGTGGCTACACCTTC	CASSTQGSGYTF
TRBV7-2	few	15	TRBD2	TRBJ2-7	TGTGCCAGCAGCTTAATAGCGGGAGAGTCCTACGAGCAGTACTTC	CASSLIAGESYEQYF
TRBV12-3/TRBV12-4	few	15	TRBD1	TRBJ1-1	TGTGCCAGCAGTCCCCCCGGGACAGTGAACACTGAAGCTTTCTTT	CASSPPGTVNTEAFF
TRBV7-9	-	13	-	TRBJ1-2	TGTGCCAGCAGCTTCCTGGACGGCTATGGCTACACCTTC	CASSFLDGYGYTF
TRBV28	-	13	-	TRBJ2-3	TGTGCCAGCACCCTTGGTAGCCGAAATACGCAGTATTTT	CASTLGSRNTQYF
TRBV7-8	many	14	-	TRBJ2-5	TGTGCCAGCAGCTCGACAGGATTTCAAGAGACCCAGTACTTC	CASSSTGFQETQYF
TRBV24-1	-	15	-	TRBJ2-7	TGTGCCACCAGTGGTCCTAGTCTCGACTCCTACGAGCAGTACTTC	CATSGPSLDSYEQYF
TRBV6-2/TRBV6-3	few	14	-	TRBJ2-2	TGTGCCAGCAGTCCCCCCCCCAACACCGGGGAGCTGTTTTTT	CASSPPPNTGELFF
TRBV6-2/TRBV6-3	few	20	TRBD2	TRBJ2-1	TGTGCCAGCAGTTACCCCTCGGGACTAGCGGTCCCAGGGCCCTACAATGAGCAGTTCTTC	CASSYPSGLAVPGPYNEQFF
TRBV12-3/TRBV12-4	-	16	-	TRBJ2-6	TGTGCCAGCAGTTCGACAGGCACGTCTGGGGCCAACGTCCTGACTTTC	CASSSTGTSGANVLTF
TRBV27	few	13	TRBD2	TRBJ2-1	TGTGCCAGCAGTATACGACTAGCGTGGGAGCAGTTCTTC	CASSIRLAWEQFF
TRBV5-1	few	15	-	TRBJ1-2	TGCGCCAGCAGCCCCCGACCCGGGAGCGACTATGGCTACACCTTC	CASSPRPGSDYGYTF
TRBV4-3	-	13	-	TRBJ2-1	TGCGCCAGCAGCCAGGTAGGGCGGCATGAGCAGTTCTTC	CASSQVGRHEQFF
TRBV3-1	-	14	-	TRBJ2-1	TGTGCCAGCAGCCAATCCGGGACGCGCCATGAGCAGTTCTTC	CASSQSGTRHEQFF
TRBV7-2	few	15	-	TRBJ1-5	TGTGCCAGCAGCTTAGTGGCGGGGAACAATCAGCCCCAGCATTTT	CASSLVAGNNQPQHF
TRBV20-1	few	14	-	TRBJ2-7	TGCAGTGCTAGTTCACGGGCCATTTATGAGGAGCAGTACTTC	CSASSRAIYEEQYF
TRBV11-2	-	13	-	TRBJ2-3	TGTGCCAGCAGCTTAGGTCACGCGGATACGCAGTATTTT	CASSLGHADTQYF